The 19 T cell receptor beta chains below all came from one sample that was sequenced in a study of glioma-infiltrating T cells after dendritic cell vaccination. Produced via immunoSEQ multiplex PCR; TCRdb's table is partial and in-frame only. The table includes around 97,000 clones, roughly 81% detected once. The source material was blood, sampled before dendritic cell vaccination. Receptors were obtained from a human donor with glioblastoma.

The chain couples TRBV4-1 to TRBJ2-5, with TRBD2 identical over 13 bases. Germline-derived CDR1 and CDR2 are MGHRA and YSYEKL. V was pared by 1 base and J by 5 bases, with 7 bases of the junction left unmatched. The CDR3 has 17 amino acids. Written as DNA, the CDR3 is TGCGCCAGCAGCCAAGGCCTGGCGGGACTAGCGGGGGAGACCCAGTACTTC. It specifies CASSQGLAGLAGETQYF.

This chain connects TRBV11-2 to TRBJ2-1; TRBD2 matches 7 bases. Looked up from germline, CDR1 is SGHAT and CDR2 is FQNNGV. J lost 0 bases, V lost 5 bases, and 7 bases had no gene match. The CDR3 is 16 residues long. CDR3 region: CASSPTRGGSYNEQFF. The CDR3 nucleotides are TGTGCCAGCAGCCCCACCCGCGGGGGCTCCTACAATGAGCAGTTCTTC.

The rearrangement uses TRBV11-3 and TRBJ1-2; weak D call: TRBD1 (6 bases). The CDR3 length is 15 residues. Germline CDR1 and CDR2: SGHNT and YENEEA. The V end was cut by 3 bases, the J end by 4 bases, with 15 bases between. Here the CDR3 DNA reads TGTGCCAGCAGCTTGAATAACAGGGCGGGCTATGGCTACACCTTC. Translating it yields CASSLNNRAGYGYTF.

This chain connects TRBV4-1 to TRBJ1-5, with TRBD1 matching 7 bases. The CDR3 extends over 14 amino acids. V shed 0 bases, J shed 7 bases, and the junction held 3 bases outside the gene matches. Germline-derived CDR1 and CDR2 are MGHRA and YSYEKL. CDR3 protein: CASSQEGGGQPQHF. The CDR3 DNA reads as TGCGCCAGCAGCCAAGAAGGGGGCGGGCAGCCCCAGCATTTT.

Of note for this clone: In the same sample, other DNA sequences code for this CDR3. The CDR3 is CASSPLEGTQYF. Here the CDR3 DNA reads TGTGCCAGCTCACCACTGGAGGGCACGCAGTATTTT. The J gene is TRBJ2-3, the V gene TRBV18, with a weak D call TRBD2 (6 bases). Germline CDR1 KGHSH, CDR2 LQKENI. V dropped 1 base and J dropped 9 bases, with 8 bases sitting between them. The CDR3 runs 12 residues.

This sequence joins TRBV4-1 and TRBJ2-5, with TRBD2 matching over 8 bases. Germline values: CDR1 MGHRA, CDR2 YSYEKL. CDR3 length: 17 residues. V lost 0 bases to trimming and J lost 5 bases; unmatched junction nucleotides: 11. The CDR3 bases are TGCGCCAGCAGCCAAGAGGGCGGGGGGTTTATAAGGGAGACCCAGTACTTC. This codes for CASSQEGGGFIRETQYF.

This chain links TRBV13 with TRBJ1-2, with 9 nucleotides matching TRBD1. Per the germline V gene, CDR1 is PRHDT and CDR2 is FYEKMQ (reference sequence). This CDR3 spans 15 amino acids. V dropped 1 base and J dropped 4; count of bases not matched to a gene: 4. CDR3 nucleotide sequence: TGTGCCAGCAGCTTAGCTGGACAGGGGACCTATGGCTACACCTTC. Amino acids: CASSLAGQGTYGYTF.

V gene TRBV6-5 combines with J gene TRBJ1-5; no definite D call. Deletions cut 6 bases from V and 7 bases from J, with 16 bases between. This CDR3 region has 14 residues. Germline lookup yields CDR1 MNHEY and CDR2 SVGAGI. The CDR3 sequence: CASSLQRVNQPQHF. CDR3 in DNA: TGTGCCAGCAGCTTACAGAGGGTCAACCAGCCCCAGCATTTT.

J is TRBJ1-2 and V is TRBV19; 7 positions agree with TRBD1. With V trimmed by 7 bases and J by 7 bases, 6 bases remained unmatched. CDR3 size: 12 residues. Germline CDR1 LNHDA, CDR2 SQIVND (reference sequence). The CDR3, as DNA: TGTGCCAGTACAGCAGGGGGACGTGGCTACACCTTC. It translates to CASTAGGRGYTF.

This sequence joins TRBV25-1 and TRBJ2-7, with 8 bases lining up with TRBD2. The CDR3 is made up of 16 amino acids. The junction had 8 bases not matched to a gene; V was cut back by 3 bases and J by 1 base. Germline V gives CDR1 MGHDK, CDR2 SYGVNS. The CDR3 here is CASSDQWSGGSYEQYF. As DNA, the CDR3 is TGTGCCAGCAGTGATCAATGGAGCGGGGGATCCTACGAGCAGTACTTC.

The chain has TRBV5-6 and TRBJ1-2, with 8 bases fitting TRBD1. The trim removed 2 bases at V and 8 bases at J, leaving 5 bases unmatched. The CDR3 length is 13 residues. Germline V lookup: CDR1 SGHDT, CDR2 YYEEEE. The CDR3 protein is CASSFTGGVGYTF. DNA of the CDR3: TGTGCCAGCAGCTTTACAGGGGGAGTCGGCTACACCTTC.

This clone was detected a few times. The chain employs TRBV29-1 and TRBJ2-2; D unclear. Deletions cut 6 bases from V and 3 bases from J, with 17 bases between. In germline, CDR1 is SQVTM, CDR2 ANQGSEA. This CDR3 is 15 amino acids long. As DNA, the CDR3 is TGCAGCGTGACCGCCCACGAAGACTACACCGGGGAGCTGTTTTTT. Translating gives CSVTAHEDYTGELFF.

V gene TRBV28 combines with J gene TRBJ1-6; D is unresolved. Between the trimmed V and J ends, which lost 3 bases and 6 bases, there was a span of 12 bases. CDR1 and CDR2 (germline): MDHEN, SYDVKM. The CDR3 consists of 15 residues. DNA of the CDR3: TGTGCCAGCAGTTTGGCTCCGGGTCTTAATTCACCCCTCCACTTT. As protein: CASSLAPGLNSPLHF. Combining the CDR3 with reference TRBV28 and TRBJ1-6 gives the whole variable domain DVKVTQSSRYLVKRTGEKVFLECVQDMDHENMFWYRQDPGLGLRLIYFSYDVKMKEKGDIPEGYSVSREKKERFSLILESASTNQTSMYLCASSLAPGLNSPLHFGNGTRLTVT.

V and J are TRBV4-1 and TRBJ1-4; D unclear. Trimming cost V 4 bases and J 7 bases, with 19 bases left between them. The V gene's germline CDR1 is MGHRA and CDR2 YSYEKL. The CDR3 contains 16 residues. CDR3 coding DNA: TGCGCCAGCAGCCCGTATAGGACTGCGGCTGGTGAAAAACTGTTTTTT. Translated, it gives CASSPYRTAAGEKLFF.

This clone has a single count. V is TRBV5-4 and J is TRBJ2-5, with 7 bases identical to TRBD2. The CDR3 contains 15 residues. J gave up 5 bases and V 4 bases, and 11 bases lay outside the gene matches. Germline assignment: CDR1 SGHNT and CDR2 YYREEE (reference sequence). CDR3: CASSDFGGSEETQYF. DNA for the CDR3: TGTGCCAGCAGCGACTTCGGGGGGTCGGAGGAGACCCAGTACTTC.

This clone has a handful of counts. This chain links TRBV2 with TRBJ1-4; TRBD1 is a possible D gene (5 bases). Germline assignment: CDR1 SNHLY and CDR2 FYNNEI. Trimming left V 4 bases short and J 6 bases short, with 12 bases between. The CDR3 contains 14 residues. CDR3: CASSGGTGYEKLFF. CDR3 in DNA: TGTGCCAGCAGTGGGGGAACAGGCTATGAAAAACTGTTTTTT.

V and J are TRBV2 and TRBJ1-1; 11 nucleotides align to TRBD1. The length of the CDR3 is 14 residues. V shed 10 bases and J 9 bases; nucleotides not matched to a gene: 13. Germline V gives CDR1 SNHLY, CDR2 FYNNEI. The CDR3 DNA is TGTGCCACTTGGGACCCGGACAGGGGGCGAAAAGCTTTCTTT. It codes for CATWDPDRGRKAFF. Based on the CDR3 plus reference TRBV2 and TRBJ1-1, the full variable domain is EPEVTQTPSHQVTQMGQEVILRCVPISNHLYFYWYRQILGQKVEFLVSFYNNEISEKSEIFDDQFSVERPDGSNFTLKIRSTKLEDSAMYFCATWDPDRGRKAFFGQGTRLTVV.

The rearrangement joins TRBV5-1 to TRBJ1-6; 10 bases are a match to TRBD1. In germline, CDR1 is SGHRS, CDR2 YFSETQ. V was pared by 4 bases and J by 9 bases, with 7 bases of the junction left unmatched. The CDR3 has 15 residues. CDR3 protein: CASSPGQGFGSPLHF. The CDR3, as DNA: TGCGCCAGCAGCCCGGGACAGGGGTTCGGTTCACCCCTCCACTTT.

V is TRBV19 and J is TRBJ2-1, with a possible D match to TRBD2 (7 bases). The CDR3 loop spans 16 amino acids. Germline CDR1 is LNHDA and CDR2 is SQIVND (reference sequence). V was clipped by 4 bases and J by 4 bases, with 17 bases between them. CDR3 bases: TGTGCCAGTAGTAGGCCCAGAGGGGGGGTTTACAATGAGCAGTTCTTC. Translating it yields CASSRPRGGVYNEQFF. The full variable domain, rest sourced from reference TRBV19 and TRBJ2-1, is DGGITQSPKYLFRKEGQNVTLSCEQNLNHDAMYWYRQDPGQGLRLIYYSQIVNDFQKGDIAEGYSVSREKKESFPLTVTSAQKNPTAFYLCASSRPRGGVYNEQFFGPGTRLTVL.